A single sample gave rise to the 4 T cell receptor beta chains below, sequenced in a study of beta chain features in type 1 diabetes. Of the isolated RNA, all was reverse transcribed, and so the sequenced material was expressed TCRB transcripts. The table came from immunoSEQ multiplex PCR; TCRdb's copy has only in-frame clones and leaves some out. The repertoire consists of 250,000 to 350,000 clones, with 11% to 15% occurring once and the leading ten covering approximately 7%. The sample consisted of central memory CD4+ T cells from blood. Receptors originate from a man aged 25 to 40 in good health.

This clone was observed a few times. The V and J genes are TRBV29-1 and TRBJ1-4; 7 nucleotides match TRBD1. CDR1 SQVTM and CDR2 ANQGSEA come from the germline V gene. The CDR3 loop spans 13 amino acids. The V gene end was trimmed by 5 bases and the J gene end by 5 bases; junction bases not matched to a gene: 5. CDR3 protein: CSVKSGGNEKLFF. For the CDR3, the DNA is TGCAGCGTTAAGTCAGGGGGGAATGAAAAACTGTTTTTT.

The sample holds a few counts of this clone. The chain carries TRBV6-5 and TRBJ1-1; D not resolved. CDR3 length: 14 amino acids. Germline V gene data show CDR1 as MNHEY and CDR2 as SVGAGI. The V and J ends lost 0 bases and 0 bases respectively, with 5 bases between them. DNA of the CDR3: TGTGCCAGCAGTTACTCTCGCGTGAACACTGAAGCTTTCTTT. This translates into CASSYSRVNTEAFF.

This clone was detected ten times or more. The chain employs TRBV19 and TRBJ1-1; tentative D call: TRBD1 (5 bases). The V gene's germline CDR1 is LNHDA and CDR2 SQIVND (reference sequence). This CDR3 comprises 14 residues. Trimming cost V 2 bases and J 4 bases, with 11 bases left between them. This CDR3 reads CASSILGGSTEAFF. The CDR3 nucleotides are TGTGCCAGTAGTATACTGGGGGGTAGCACTGAAGCTTTCTTT. The entire variable domain, with the rest obtained from reference TRBV19 and TRBJ1-1, is as follows: DGGITQSPKYLFRKEGQNVTLSCEQNLNHDAMYWYRQDPGQGLRLIYYSQIVNDFQKGDIAEGYSVSREKKESFPLTVTSAQKNPTAFYLCASSILGGSTEAFFGQGTRLTVV.

V usage is TRBV28 and J usage is TRBJ1-2, with a possible D match to TRBD1 (6 bases). Looked up from germline, CDR1 is MDHEN and CDR2 is SYDVKM. Trimming removed 1 base from V and 8 bases from J, with 8 bases in between. The CDR3 is 12 residues long. CDR3 DNA sequence: TGTGCCAGCAGTTTATTTGGGGGCGGCTACACCTTC. It yields the protein CASSLFGGGYTF.